The 18 T cell receptor beta chains below come from one sample, sequenced in a study of shared T cell receptors in the human thymus. TCRdb's copy holds only in-frame clones and misses some; the assay was immunoSEQ multiplex PCR. The sample has approximately 730,000 clones; 80% to 90% are singletons. Another study also made use of these data, one on human thymus T cells.

Sequencing was performed on thymocytes. These receptors were collected from a girl under three years old with a congenital heart defect.

The chain employs TRBV5-1 and TRBJ1-2, with D tentatively TRBD1 (5 bases). CDR1 is SGHRS, CDR2 YFSETQ, per germline. V gave up 0 bases and J gave up 5 bases, with 17 bases separating them. The CDR3 is made up of 16 amino acids. In nucleotides, the CDR3 is TGCGCCAGCAGCTTGGTCCAGGGCACCATCCTTTATGGCTACACCTTC. Translating gives CASSLVQGTILYGYTF.

The genes are TRBV9 and TRBJ2-3; 7 bases line up with TRBD2. Losses at the gene ends were 0 bases for V and 2 bases for J; bases not matched to a gene: 6. There are 16 residues in the CDR3. Germline CDR1 reads SGDLS; CDR2 reads YYNGEE. The CDR3 loop is CASSVVERGTTDTQYF. CDR3 sequence (DNA): TGTGCCAGCAGCGTAGTGGAGCGGGGAACCACAGATACGCAGTATTTT.

V and J are TRBV7-7 and TRBJ2-5; 12 bases agree with TRBD2. Germline-derived CDR1 and CDR2 are SSHAT and FNYEAQ (reference sequence). The CDR3 has 15 residues. The V gene end was trimmed by 6 bases and the J gene end by 0 bases; junction bases not matched to a gene: 2. The CDR3 DNA is TGTGCCAGCAGGCGACTAGCGGGGGACCAAGAGACCCAGTACTTC. Translation gives CASRRLAGDQETQYF.

The chain joins TRBV4-2 to TRBJ1-4; 7 nucleotides line up with TRBD1. V shed 3 bases and J 4 bases; nucleotides not matched to a gene: 20. Germline V gene data show CDR1 as LGHNA and CDR2 as YNFKEQ. This CDR3 contains 20 residues. CDR3 DNA: TGTGCCAGCAGCCAGGACAGGAAATTAGGTTTCAGGTTGTATAATGAAAAACTGTTTTTT. Protein: CASSQDRKLGFRLYNEKLFF.

A single count supports this clone. CDR3 loop: CASSESGTQTEINSPLHF. CDR3 sequence (DNA): TGTGCCAGCAGTGAATCGGGGACACAAACAGAGATTAATTCACCCCTCCACTTT. The chain combines TRBV6-1 with TRBJ1-6; TRBD1 might be the D (6 bases). Trimming left V 2 bases short and J 6 bases short, with 20 bases between. The CDR3 totals 18 residues. Germline CDR1 and CDR2: MNHNS and SASEGT.

This chain connects TRBV27 to TRBJ2-5; possibly TRBD1 for D (5 bases). This CDR3 has 13 residues. V lost 1 base and J lost 7, with 10 bases in between. CDR1 is MNHEY, CDR2 SMNVEV, per germline (reference sequence). The CDR3 reads CASSLWQGVTQYF. The DNA of the CDR3 is TGTGCCAGCAGTTTATGGCAGGGTGTGACCCAGTACTTC.

The table lists this clone with a few counts. The chain has TRBV2 and TRBJ2-7; TRBD1 aligns across 8 bases. The V gene's germline CDR1 is SNHLY and CDR2 FYNNEI. V shed 4 bases and J 4 bases; nucleotides not matched to a gene: 12. This CDR3 is built from 16 residues. The CDR3 region is CASSAVRDRTFYEQYF. The DNA for the CDR3 is TGTGCCAGCAGTGCCGTGCGGGACAGGACCTTTTACGAGCAGTACTTC. Based on the CDR3 plus reference TRBV2 and TRBJ2-7, the full variable domain is EPEVTQTPSHQVTQMGQEVILRCVPISNHLYFYWYRQILGQKVEFLVSFYNNEISEKSEIFDDQFSVERPDGSNFTLKIRSTKLEDSAMYFCASSAVRDRTFYEQYFGPGTRLTVT.

This clone was counted once. The gene calls are TRBV12-5 and TRBJ2-4, with D tentatively TRBD2 (5 bases). The V gene's germline CDR1 is LGHNT and CDR2 FRNRAP. With 5 bases removed from V and 2 bases from J, the gap between germline ends came to 16 bases. The CDR3 is 16 residues long. The CDR3 protein is CASGNLLGGSKNIQYF. The CDR3 DNA sequence: TGTGCTAGTGGTAACCTTCTAGGAGGATCCAAAAACATTCAGTACTTC.

The genes are TRBV6-1 and TRBJ2-1; D may be TRBD1 (5 bases). The germline V and J ends were trimmed by 0 bases and 1 base, with 19 bases remaining between them. The germline CDR1 and CDR2 sequences are MNHNS and SASEGT. The CDR3 is 19 amino acids. CDR3 residues: CASSEAPLGRALSYNEQFF. The CDR3 DNA is TGTGCCAGCAGTGAAGCGCCTTTAGGCAGGGCCCTTTCCTACAATGAGCAGTTCTTC.

This clone was seen more than once but under ten times. V usage is TRBV2 and J usage is TRBJ1-5; maybe TRBD1 (6 bases). V lost 3 bases to trimming and J lost 8 bases, with 35 bases between them. The CDR3 has 21 residues. Germline CDR1 SNHLY, CDR2 FYNNEI. CDR3 coding DNA: TGTGCCAGCAGTGAGCGAGTTTCCAGGGGCCCGACATCCCCAATATTAGAGCCCCAGCATTTT. Translated: CASSERVSRGPTSPILEPQHF.

The V gene is TRBV7-9, the J gene TRBJ1-1, with 9 bases fitting TRBD1. Germline CDR1 SEHNR, CDR2 FQNEAQ (reference sequence). This CDR3 has 16 residues. Trimming cost V 6 bases and J 1 base; bases outside gene matches: 9. The CDR3, as DNA: TGTGCCAGCAGAGCCGGGACAGGGTCTTCGAACACTGAAGCTTTCTTT. It encodes CASRAGTGSSNTEAFF.

The chain couples TRBV9 to TRBJ1-2; perhaps TRBD1 as D (5 bases). With 4 bases removed from V and 7 bases from J, the gap between germline ends came to 29 bases. Germline-derived CDR1 and CDR2 are SGDLS and YYNGEE. The CDR3 consists of 18 residues. CDR3 in DNA: TGTGCCAGCAGCCCCCGCGCTTGTCTGGCGGGGGTTGGATTTGGCTACACCTTC. Encoded protein: CASSPRACLAGVGFGYTF.

This chain connects TRBV4-1 to TRBJ2-7, with 7 bases identical to TRBD1. The CDR3 sequence is 17 residues long. The V gene's germline CDR1 is MGHRA and CDR2 YSYEKL. V lost 4 bases to trimming and J lost 2 bases; unmatched junction nucleotides: 14. CDR3 sequence (DNA): TGCGCCAGCAGCCCACTCAGGGACAGCGCCGTAACCTACGAGCAGTACTTC. Translating gives CASSPLRDSAVTYEQYF.

The chain joins TRBV6-1 to TRBJ1-3; D unclear. V dropped 0 bases and J dropped 4 bases, with 19 bases sitting between them. Germline CDR1 is MNHNS and CDR2 is SASEGT. The CDR3 has 18 residues. In DNA, the CDR3 is TGTGCCAGCAGTGAAGCATGGGGAGGACCCGACCGGGGAAACACCATATATTTT. Translating gives CASSEAWGGPDRGNTIYF.

Here the CDR3 DNA reads TGTGCCAGCAGCTCTCCGGGGAACCCTAACTATGGCTACACCTTC. This encodes CASSSPGNPNYGYTF. The chain uses TRBV6-5 and TRBJ1-2; D is uncertain. CDR1 MNHEY and CDR2 SVGAGI come from the germline V gene. Between the trimmed V and J ends, which lost 6 bases and 0 bases, there was a span of 14 bases. CDR3 size: 15 residues.

This chain joins TRBV4-2 and TRBJ2-1; 8 bases are a match to TRBD2. Germline V CDR1 and CDR2: LGHNA, YNFKEQ. Trimming at V came to 4 bases and at J to 0 bases, leaving 20 bases not matched to a gene. This CDR3 region has 21 residues. CDR3 nucleotide sequence: TGTGCCAGCAGCCGTTCCAGGCGGCTAGCGGGCTTCGCAGACTCCTACAATGAGCAGTTCTTC. Protein product: CASSRSRRLAGFADSYNEQFF.

V is TRBV7-6 and J is TRBJ1-1; TRBD1 aligns across 7 bases. V dropped 5 bases and J dropped 4; count of bases not matched to a gene: 19. The CDR3 length is 18 residues. CDR1 and CDR2 (germline): SGHVS, FNYEAQ. As DNA, the CDR3 is TGTGCCAGCAGCACTCGCTACTTACAGGGGCATGGGAGCACTGAAGCTTTCTTT. It encodes CASSTRYLQGHGSTEAFF.

This clone was observed a few times. The genes are TRBV2 and TRBJ1-5; 7 nucleotides align to TRBD1. The length of the CDR3 is 18 residues. The V gene's germline CDR1 is SNHLY and CDR2 FYNNEI. V was clipped by 6 bases and J by 2 bases; unmatched bases: 16. The CDR3 DNA reads as TGTGCCAGCAGCGACAGGGAAGGTTTTAGAAGAGGCAATCAGCCCCAGCATTTT. Protein: CASSDREGFRRGNQPQHF.